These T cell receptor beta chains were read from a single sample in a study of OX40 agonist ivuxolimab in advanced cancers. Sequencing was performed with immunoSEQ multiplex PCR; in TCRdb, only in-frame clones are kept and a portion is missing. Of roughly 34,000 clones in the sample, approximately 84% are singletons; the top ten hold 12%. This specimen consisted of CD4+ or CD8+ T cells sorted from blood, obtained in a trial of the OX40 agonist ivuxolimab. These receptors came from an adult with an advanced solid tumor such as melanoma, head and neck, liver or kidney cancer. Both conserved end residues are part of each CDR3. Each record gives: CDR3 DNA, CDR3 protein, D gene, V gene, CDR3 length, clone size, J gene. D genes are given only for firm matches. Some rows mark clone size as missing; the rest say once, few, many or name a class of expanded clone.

DNA: TGTGCCAGCAGGGAGACAGGGGTAGCCCTCGAGCAGTACTTC
CDR3: CASRETGVALEQYF
D: TRBD1
V: TRBV6-5
length: 14
size: -
J: TRBJ2-7

DNA: TGTGCCAGCAGCGTACGGCCAGCGGGCGAGCAGTACTTC
CDR3: CASSVRPAGEQYF
D: -
V: TRBV9
length: 13
size: once
J: TRBJ2-7

DNA: TGTGCCAGCAGCGGGTGGGGTCGTAGCACAGATACGCAGTATTTT
CDR3: CASSGWGRSTDTQYF
D: -
V: TRBV9
length: 15
size: -
J: TRBJ2-3

DNA: TGTGCCAGCTCACCAATCCCGGGTACGGATGGCTACACCTTC
CDR3: CASSPIPGTDGYTF
D: -
V: TRBV18
length: 14
size: -
J: TRBJ1-2

DNA: TGTGCCAGCAGCTTAAAAGGTCATAGCAATGAGCAGTTCTTC
CDR3: CASSLKGHSNEQFF
D: -
V: TRBV7-8
length: 14
size: -
J: TRBJ2-1

DNA: TGTGCCAGCAGCTTAGGGACAGGGGAACAGCCCCAGCATTTT
CDR3: CASSLGTGEQPQHF
D: TRBD1
V: TRBV7-9
length: 14
size: -
J: TRBJ1-5

DNA: TGTGCCAGCAGCCAAAAACAGGGGTTGGATGAAAAACTGTTTTTT
CDR3: CASSQKQGLDEKLFF
D: TRBD1
V: TRBV2
length: 15
size: few
J: TRBJ1-4

DNA: TGTGCCAGCAGCTTACCCTCGTACCCTGAAGCTTTCTTT
CDR3: CASSLPSYPEAFF
D: -
V: TRBV7-2
length: 13
size: once
J: TRBJ1-1

DNA: TGTGCCAGCAGTTTAGTCGAGACTAACTATGGCTACACCTTC
CDR3: CASSLVETNYGYTF
D: -
V: TRBV28
length: 14
size: few
J: TRBJ1-2

DNA: TGTGCCAGCAGTTTAGGAAGGGCCACCGAGCAGTACTTC
CDR3: CASSLGRATEQYF
D: -
V: TRBV27
length: 13
size: -
J: TRBJ2-7

DNA: TGTGCCAGCAGCCAATCGGGAGAGGACACTGAAGCTTTCTTT
CDR3: CASSQSGEDTEAFF
D: -
V: TRBV16
length: 14
size: -
J: TRBJ1-1

DNA: TGTGCCAGCAGCGCGGGACAGACCTACGAGCAGTACTTC
CDR3: CASSAGQTYEQYF
D: -
V: TRBV7-9
length: 13
size: -
J: TRBJ2-7

DNA: TGTGCCAGCAGTTTCAGGGTTAATGAGCAGTTCTTC
CDR3: CASSFRVNEQFF
D: -
V: TRBV28
length: 12
size: -
J: TRBJ2-1

DNA: TGTGCCAGCAGCGCAGACAGCTACAATGAGCAGTTCTTC
CDR3: CASSADSYNEQFF
D: -
V: TRBV7-3
length: 13
size: -
J: TRBJ2-1

DNA: TGTGCCAGCAGCCAATCTTGGGGCATGGGGGCTGAAGCTTTCTTT
CDR3: CASSQSWGMGAEAFF
D: -
V: TRBV14
length: 15
size: -
J: TRBJ1-1

DNA: TGTGCCAGCAGCCAACGCCAAAACAGAAACAATGAGCAGTTCTTC
CDR3: CASSQRQNRNNEQFF
D: -
V: TRBV6-5
length: 15
size: -
J: TRBJ2-1

DNA: TGTGCCACCAGCAGAGATAAATCCGCACAGGGGGTGGATACGCAGTATTTT
CDR3: CATSRDKSAQGVDTQYF
D: TRBD1
V: TRBV15
length: 17
size: -
J: TRBJ2-3

DNA: TGTGCCAGCAGCCCCCCGGGACAGCTCGATAGGGAAAAACTGTTTTTT
CDR3: CASSPPGQLDREKLFF
D: TRBD1
V: TRBV7-9
length: 16
size: -
J: TRBJ1-4

DNA: TGTGCCAGTAGCTACGGGAGGGGGCATGAAAAACTGTTTTTT
CDR3: CASSYGRGHEKLFF
D: TRBD1
V: TRBV19
length: 14
size: -
J: TRBJ1-4

DNA: TGTGCCAGCACAGGGACGGAGACCCAGTACTTC
CDR3: CASTGTETQYF
D: -
V: TRBV6-5
length: 11
size: -
J: TRBJ2-5

DNA: TGCGCCAGCAGCCAAGGGATGGGACAGGGATCCTACGAGCAGTACTTC
CDR3: CASSQGMGQGSYEQYF
D: TRBD1
V: TRBV4-1
length: 16
size: -
J: TRBJ2-7

DNA: TGCAGCGTTGACGCTAGCGGGAGGCCAGCCCCCGTCACAGATACGCAGTATTTT
CDR3: CSVDASGRPAPVTDTQYF
D: TRBD2
V: TRBV29-1
length: 18
size: -
J: TRBJ2-3

DNA: TGTGCCACCAGCGTGACACGGAACTATGGCTACACCTTC
CDR3: CATSVTRNYGYTF
D: -
V: TRBV15
length: 13
size: -
J: TRBJ1-2

DNA: TGTGCCAGCAGCTTTTGGGACAGAAGCACCGGGGAGCTGTTTTTT
CDR3: CASSFWDRSTGELFF
D: TRBD1
V: TRBV7-8
length: 15
size: -
J: TRBJ2-2

DNA: TGTGCCTGGAGTGTAATTTATGGACTAGCGGGAGGGCCTGGCAATGAGCAGTTCTTC
CDR3: CAWSVIYGLAGGPGNEQFF
D: TRBD2
V: TRBV30
length: 19
size: -
J: TRBJ2-1

DNA: TGTGCCAGCAGCTTAACCGGGGACAATGAGCAGTTCTTC
CDR3: CASSLTGDNEQFF
D: -
V: TRBV7-1
length: 13
size: -
J: TRBJ2-1

DNA: TGCAGCGTTTGGGGGTCCGGGGGAAATGAGCAGTTCTTC
CDR3: CSVWGSGGNEQFF
D: -
V: TRBV29-1
length: 13
size: -
J: TRBJ2-1

DNA: TGTGCCAGTAGTATTACAGGGGCGCTCCCTGTTTTTTCAGGCTACACCTTC
CDR3: CASSITGALPVFSGYTF
D: TRBD1
V: TRBV19
length: 17
size: -
J: TRBJ1-2

DNA: TGTGCCATCAGTGAGTCAGCGGGGAACACTGAAGCTTTCTTT
CDR3: CAISESAGNTEAFF
D: -
V: TRBV10-3
length: 14
size: medium-sized
J: TRBJ1-1

DNA: TGTGCCAGTAGTGAAGGGGACGGCTACACCTTC
CDR3: CASSEGDGYTF
D: -
V: TRBV19
length: 11
size: -
J: TRBJ1-2

DNA: TGTGCCAGCAGTACAGGGGTTAACTACGAGCAGTACTTC
CDR3: CASSTGVNYEQYF
D: TRBD1
V: TRBV2
length: 13
size: -
J: TRBJ2-7

DNA: TGTGCCAGCAGCGAGGGGACAGGGATCGAAAAACTGTTTTTT
CDR3: CASSEGTGIEKLFF
D: TRBD1
V: TRBV5-6
length: 14
size: -
J: TRBJ1-4

DNA: TGTGCCAGCAGCCTGGGACAGCTCAGAACCTACGAGCAGTACTTC
CDR3: CASSLGQLRTYEQYF
D: TRBD1
V: TRBV7-8
length: 15
size: -
J: TRBJ2-7

DNA: TGCGCCAGCAGCTTGACAACATTCTACGAGCAGTACTTC
CDR3: CASSLTTFYEQYF
D: -
V: TRBV5-1
length: 13
size: -
J: TRBJ2-7

DNA: TGCGCCAGCAGCCCAAGGCCAGGGGACCACAATGAGCAGTTCTTC
CDR3: CASSPRPGDHNEQFF
D: -
V: TRBV5-1
length: 15
size: -
J: TRBJ2-1

DNA: TGTGCCAGCAGCTTAGAGGCGGGACTTTCCTACGAGCAGTACTTC
CDR3: CASSLEAGLSYEQYF
D: -
V: TRBV7-8
length: 15
size: once
J: TRBJ2-7

DNA: TGTGCCAGCAGCACCCCGGGGGGGTACCCGAACACCGGGGAGCTGTTTTTT
CDR3: CASSTPGGYPNTGELFF
D: TRBD2
V: TRBV9
length: 17
size: -
J: TRBJ2-2

DNA: TGTGCCAGCAGCTTAGCTTTCAGTGGGCCGGCAGATACGCAGTATTTT
CDR3: CASSLAFSGPADTQYF
D: -
V: TRBV7-9
length: 16
size: -
J: TRBJ2-3

DNA: TGTGCCACGACGGACCTGAGGGACGAGCAGTACTTC
CDR3: CATTDLRDEQYF
D: -
V: TRBV10-3
length: 12
size: -
J: TRBJ2-7

DNA: TGTGCCAGTGGACAGGGGGCAACAGATACGCAGTATTTT
CDR3: CASGQGATDTQYF
D: TRBD1
V: TRBV19
length: 13
size: once
J: TRBJ2-3

DNA: TGTGCCAGCGCGACAGGGGCGAACTACGAGCAGTACTTC
CDR3: CASATGANYEQYF
D: TRBD1
V: TRBV6-5
length: 13
size: once
J: TRBJ2-7

DNA: TGTGCCAGCAGCTTTCCGGGACCCGGCTACGAGCAGTACTTC
CDR3: CASSFPGPGYEQYF
D: -
V: TRBV7-2
length: 14
size: once
J: TRBJ2-7

DNA: TGTGCCAGCAGCCAAGAATCGAGGGGATTAAACTACGAGCAGTACTTC
CDR3: CASSQESRGLNYEQYF
D: -
V: TRBV4-2
length: 16
size: -
J: TRBJ2-7

DNA: TGTGCCAGCAGCTTCCGACAGGCCCTAGCCAAAAACATTCAGTACTTC
CDR3: CASSFRQALAKNIQYF
D: -
V: TRBV11-3
length: 16
size: -
J: TRBJ2-4

DNA: TGTGCCAGCAGTTTAGCGACTAACTCCTACGAGCAGTACTTC
CDR3: CASSLATNSYEQYF
D: -
V: TRBV27
length: 14
size: -
J: TRBJ2-7

DNA: TGCGCCAGCAGCTTGGAGGGTCTCGGCCCGACGGAGACCCAGTACTTC
CDR3: CASSLEGLGPTETQYF
D: -
V: TRBV5-1
length: 16
size: once
J: TRBJ2-5

DNA: TGTGCCAGCTCACCATTCGGACAGGGGACCGGCACAGATACGCAGTATTTT
CDR3: CASSPFGQGTGTDTQYF
D: TRBD1
V: TRBV18
length: 17
size: -
J: TRBJ2-3

DNA: TGTGCCAGCAGATCCACGTGGGGGCTTGATGGCTACACCTTC
CDR3: CASRSTWGLDGYTF
D: -
V: TRBV28
length: 14
size: -
J: TRBJ1-2

DNA: TGTGCCAGCAGCGCCGGACAGGAACATAACTATGGCTACACCTTC
CDR3: CASSAGQEHNYGYTF
D: TRBD1
V: TRBV9
length: 15
size: few
J: TRBJ1-2

DNA: TGTGCCTGGAGTGTACAGGGGCAAGAGACCCAGTACTTC
CDR3: CAWSVQGQETQYF
D: TRBD1
V: TRBV30
length: 13
size: -
J: TRBJ2-5

DNA: TGCGCCAGCAGCCAAGACGCGGGGGCGAGTCAGCCCCAGCATTTT
CDR3: CASSQDAGASQPQHF
D: -
V: TRBV4-3
length: 15
size: -
J: TRBJ1-5

DNA: TGCGCCAGCAGCTTGGAGGTAGCGGCCTACTACGAGCAGTACTTC
CDR3: CASSLEVAAYYEQYF
D: -
V: TRBV5-1
length: 15
size: -
J: TRBJ2-7

DNA: TGTGCCAGCAGCCTCATAGCGGGAGGGCCCCACAATGAGCAGTTCTTC
CDR3: CASSLIAGGPHNEQFF
D: TRBD2
V: TRBV7-3
length: 16
size: -
J: TRBJ2-1

DNA: TGCGCCAGCAGCCAAGATCGTGCAGGGGCAAACACTGAAGCTTTCTTT
CDR3: CASSQDRAGANTEAFF
D: -
V: TRBV4-1
length: 16
size: -
J: TRBJ1-1

DNA: TGTGCCAGCAGTGTTAGAGGGACTGAAGCTTTCTTT
CDR3: CASSVRGTEAFF
D: -
V: TRBV6-1
length: 12
size: few
J: TRBJ1-1

DNA: TGTGCCAGTAGTATGGGGACTAGGGCCTACGAGCAGTACTTC
CDR3: CASSMGTRAYEQYF
D: TRBD2
V: TRBV19
length: 14
size: -
J: TRBJ2-7

DNA: TGTGCCAGCAGTTCCCCAGGGCAGCGGGGCCCGGGGTCGGAGACCCAGTACTTC
CDR3: CASSSPGQRGPGSETQYF
D: TRBD2
V: TRBV27
length: 18
size: -
J: TRBJ2-5